This T cell receptor (beta chain) was recorded in a study of T cells in Graves' hyperthyroidism and ophthalmopathy. TCR beta CDR3 sequences were amplified from RNA transcripts. An initial round of RT-PCR targeting the TCR CDR3 relied on the HTBI primer set. TCRdb reanalysed the multiplex PCR reads using MiXCR and keeps one entry per CDR3 protein. Here the sample spans 500,000 to 750,000 distinct CDR3 sequences, 46% being singletons. Trimming cost V 8 bases and J 0 bases; bases outside gene matches: 2. The CDR3 has 13 residues. Germline-derived CDR1 and CDR2 are KGHSH and LQKENI. The chain combines TRBV18 with TRBJ1-1; 8 nucleotides align to TRBD1. The TCR sequence derives from a woman younger than 30 with Graves' hyperthyroidism. The specimen sequenced was peripheral blood or thyroid tissue (not recorded which). The CDR3 region has the DNA TGTGCCAGCGCAGGGGGCATGAACACTGAAGCTTTCTTT. Protein: CASAGGMNTEAFF.